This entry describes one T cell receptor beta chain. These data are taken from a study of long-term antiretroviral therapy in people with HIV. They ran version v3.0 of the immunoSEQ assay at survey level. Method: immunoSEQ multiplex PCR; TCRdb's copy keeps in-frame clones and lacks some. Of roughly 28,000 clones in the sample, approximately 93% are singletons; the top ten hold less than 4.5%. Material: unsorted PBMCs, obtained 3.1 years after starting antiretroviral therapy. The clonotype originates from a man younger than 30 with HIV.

The CDR3 DNA is TGTGCCAGCTCCCCGCGCTCCTATAATTCACCCCTCCACTTT. As protein: CASSPRSYNSPLHF. The chain carries TRBV6-4 and TRBJ1-6; D not certain. There are 14 residues in the CDR3. Deletions cut 8 bases from V and 0 bases from J, with 8 bases between. Germline lookup yields CDR1 MRHNA and CDR2 SNTAGT.